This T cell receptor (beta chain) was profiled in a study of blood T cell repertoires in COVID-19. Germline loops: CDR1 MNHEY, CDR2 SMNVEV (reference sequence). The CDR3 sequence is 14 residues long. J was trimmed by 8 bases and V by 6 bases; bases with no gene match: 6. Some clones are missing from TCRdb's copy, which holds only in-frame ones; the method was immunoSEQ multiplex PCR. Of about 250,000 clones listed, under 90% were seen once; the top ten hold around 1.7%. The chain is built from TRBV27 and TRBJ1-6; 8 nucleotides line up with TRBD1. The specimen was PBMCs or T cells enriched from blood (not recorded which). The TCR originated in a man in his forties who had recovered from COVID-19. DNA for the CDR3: TGTGCCAGCAGCTATGACAGGGGACATTCACCCCTCCACTTT. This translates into CASSYDRGHSPLHF.